This TCR beta chain was identified in a study of blood T cell repertoires in COVID-19. About the research overall: In each case, the material was cDNA or gDNA derived from T cells, B-cell-depleted T cells, or PBMCs.

Using immunoSEQ multiplex PCR, the repertoire was profiled, and TCRdb retains in-frame clones only, with some absent. The data show 60,000 to 85,000 clones, around 80% seen once. The CDR3 contains 14 residues. Germline lookup yields CDR1 SGHRS and CDR2 YFSETQ. V shed 4 bases and J 3 bases; nucleotides not matched to a gene: 7. The chain employs TRBV5-1 and TRBJ2-7; TRBD1 matches at 7 bases. Sequences were obtained from peripheral blood. This clonotype originated in a woman between 55 and 75 years old with acute or convalescent COVID-19. The CDR3 loop is CASSPQGDGYEQYF. CDR3 sequence (DNA): TGCGCCAGCAGCCCCCAGGGGGACGGCTACGAGCAGTACTTC.